These 28 T cell receptor beta chains were sequenced from one sample in a study of T-cell memory formation after mild COVID-19. TCRdb re-called the 5' RACE reads through MiXCR, storing one row per CDR3 protein. The data hold approximately 250,000 distinct CDR3 sequences, with 15% observed a single time. Material for sequencing was PBMCs or a T cell subset sorted from them (not recorded which). Receptors originate from an adult woman who had mild COVID-19 (a few samples of this study predate the infection). Cell type and time point are not known.

In its sample, this clonotype was seen a few times. This chain connects TRBV20-1 to TRBJ2-7; 8 nucleotides line up with TRBD2. Germline lookup yields CDR1 DFQATT and CDR2 SNEGSKA (reference sequence). The CDR3 runs to 13 residues. V was pared by 6 bases and J by 2 bases, with 6 bases of the junction left unmatched. CDR3 loop: CSAISGKTYEQYF. DNA for the CDR3: TGCAGTGCAATTAGCGGGAAGACCTACGAGCAGTACTTC.

The chain combines TRBV9 with TRBJ2-1; TRBD1 or TRBD2 may be the D gene (6 bases each). Trimming stripped 2 bases from V and 14 bases from J, with 14 bases between. The CDR3 consists of 12 residues. In germline, CDR1 is SGDLS, CDR2 YYNGEE. CDR3 nucleotides: TGTGCCAGCAGCGTTAGTGGGGGGCTCGAGTTCTTC. This codes for CASSVSGGLEFF.

This clonotype was observed a few times. The chain links TRBV4-1 to TRBJ1-5; D unclear. V was trimmed by 0 bases and J by 7 bases, leaving 7 bases between them. The CDR3 has 13 amino acids. Per the germline V gene, CDR1 is MGHRA and CDR2 is YSYEKL. The CDR3: CASSQDWRQPQHF. CDR3 sequence (DNA): TGCGCCAGCAGCCAAGATTGGCGCCAGCCCCAGCATTTT.

Only a few counts were recorded for this clonotype. The chain carries TRBV7-9 and TRBJ2-7; D unclear. The CDR3 loop spans 14 amino acids. CDR1 and CDR2 (germline): SEHNR, FQNEAQ (reference sequence). The V and J ends lost 5 bases and 0 bases respectively, with 11 bases between them. This CDR3 is CASSPSSSSYEQYF. The CDR3 DNA is TGTGCCAGCAGCCCGTCTTCCAGCTCCTACGAGCAGTACTTC.

This clonotype was observed many times. The chain employs TRBV6-1 and TRBJ2-5; 11 bases map to TRBD2. Trimming removed 10 bases from V and 5 bases from J; junction bases left unmatched: 6. This CDR3 comprises 13 residues. Per the germline V gene, CDR1 is MNHNS and CDR2 is SASEGT. CDR3 residues: CAIKTSGVETQYF. For the CDR3, the DNA is TGTGCCATCAAGACTAGCGGGGTGGAGACCCAGTACTTC.

V usage is TRBV5-6 and J usage is TRBJ2-1; 10 bases are shared with TRBD2. The V gene end was trimmed by 4 bases and the J gene end by 6 bases; junction bases not matched to a gene: 7. Germline CDR1 reads SGHDT; CDR2 reads YYEEEE. The CDR3 is 15 residues long. As DNA, the CDR3 is TGTGCCAGCAGCCTTCTAGCGGGGGCTCTCAATGAGCAGTTCTTC. This sequence encodes CASSLLAGALNEQFF.

The table lists this clonotype with a few counts. This chain connects TRBV29-1 to TRBJ1-2; 8 bases map to TRBD1. This CDR3 has 13 residues. The germline gives CDR1 SQVTM, CDR2 ANQGSEA. V was clipped by 6 bases and J by 2 bases; unmatched bases: 5. The CDR3 loop reads CSVAGQGNYGYTF. CDR3 bases: TGCAGCGTAGCTGGACAGGGAAACTATGGCTACACCTTC.

This clonotype was picked up a small number of times. The V call is TRBV20-1, the J call TRBJ2-3, with 7 nucleotides matching TRBD2. Germline V gene lookup returns CDR1 DFQATT and CDR2 SNEGSKA (reference sequence). This CDR3 is built from 15 residues. J lost 4 bases, V lost 8 bases, and 15 bases had no gene match. The CDR3 is CSPTPRGVGADTQYF. As DNA, the CDR3 is TGCAGTCCCACCCCCCGGGGGGTTGGAGCAGATACGCAGTATTTT.

The genes are TRBV20-1 and TRBJ2-4; 7 bases map to TRBD1. The length of the CDR3 is 14 residues. Germline V gives CDR1 DFQATT, CDR2 SNEGSKA (reference sequence). V was pared by 3 bases and J by 2 bases, with 4 bases of the junction left unmatched. The CDR3: CSASRQGSKNIQYF. CDR3 in DNA: TGCAGTGCTAGTAGACAGGGCTCCAAAAACATTCAGTACTTC.

This clonotype was observed a handful of times. J is TRBJ1-5 and V is TRBV6-6, with D perhaps TRBD1 (5 bases). Germline V gives CDR1 MNHNY, CDR2 SVGAGI (reference sequence). The CDR3 is 14 amino acids. Trimming removed 4 bases at V and 0 bases at J, with 7 bases between. The chain's CDR3 is CASSWDDSNQPQHF. CDR3 bases: TGTGCCAGCAGTTGGGACGATAGCAATCAGCCCCAGCATTTT.

This clonotype was seen only a few times. The chain recombines TRBV6-2 or TRBV6-3 with TRBJ2-7; maybe TRBD2 (6 bases). The germline V gene has CDR1 MNHEY and CDR2 SVGEGT. V dropped 5 bases and J dropped 0 bases, with 17 bases sitting between them. CDR3 length: 16 amino acids. CDR3 region: CASSRSREVTSYEQYF. The CDR3 nucleotides read TGTGCCAGCAGTCGAAGTAGGGAGGTAACCTCCTACGAGCAGTACTTC.

V is TRBV4-3 and J is TRBJ1-5; D gene unclear. The germline V gene encodes CDR1 LGHNA and CDR2 YSLEER. CDR3 length: 15 residues. Trimming shortened V by 4 bases and J by 5 bases, and 15 bases separated the two germline ends. The CDR3 coding sequence is TGCGCCAGCAGCCGCGTATACGCTACTGATCAGCCCCAGCATTTT. As protein: CASSRVYATDQPQHF.

This clonotype was seen only a few times. The J gene is TRBJ2-7, the V gene TRBV2; TRBD1 agrees at 12 bases. V shed 3 bases and J 12 bases; nucleotides not matched to a gene: 3. Germline values: CDR1 SNHLY, CDR2 FYNNEI. This CDR3 spans 12 amino acids. CDR3 sequence: CASSEGQGARYF. The CDR3, as DNA: TGTGCCAGCAGTGAGGGACAGGGGGCCCGGTACTTC.

Many counts were recorded for this clonotype. A junction end diverges from the germline sequence, so it may reflect a read error. V usage is TRBV5-1 and J usage is TRBJ2-5, with D perhaps matching TRBD2 (5 bases). This CDR3 spans 11 amino acids. Germline values: CDR1 SGHRS, CDR2 YFSETQ. For the CDR3, the DNA is TGTGCCAGCAGCTTAGCGGAGACCCAGTACTTC. Its translation: CASSLAETQYF.

The rearrangement uses TRBV14 and TRBJ2-7; 10 bases line up with TRBD2. CDR3 length: 14 residues. After removal of 3 bases from V and 3 bases from J, the junction contained 2 bases not matched to a gene. Germline CDR1 SGHDN, CDR2 FVKESK. CDR3 coding DNA: TGTGCCAGCAGCCAGATAGCGGGAGGCTACGAGCAGTACTTC. It specifies CASSQIAGGYEQYF. Supplemented by reference TRBV14 and TRBJ2-7, the full variable domain reads EAGVTQFPSHSVIEKGQTVTLRCDPISGHDNLYWYRRVMGKEIKFLLHFVKESKQDESGMPNNRFLAERTGGTYSTLKVQPAELEDSGVYFCASSQIAGGYEQYFGPGTRLTVT.

There are a few counts of this clonotype. The chain uses TRBV10-3 and TRBJ1-2; no clear D gene. CDR1 is ENHRY, CDR2 SYGVKD, per germline. CDR3 length equals 13 residues. Deletions cut 2 bases from V and 4 bases from J, with 8 bases between. The CDR3 reads CAISEDIRYGYTF. The CDR3 nucleotides read TGTGCCATCAGTGAGGACATACGCTATGGCTACACCTTC.

There are a few counts of this clonotype. The chain is built from TRBV5-1 and TRBJ2-5; D might be TRBD2 (5 bases). The V end lost 0 bases, the J end lost 2 bases, and 8 bases lay between the germline ends. Germline lookup yields CDR1 SGHRS and CDR2 YFSETQ. This CDR3 is built from 14 residues. The CDR3 DNA reads as TGCGCCAGCAGCTTGGATACTAGTCAAGAGACCCAGTACTTC. This translates into CASSLDTSQETQYF.

The V call is TRBV3-1, the J call TRBJ2-1; possible D gene TRBD1, 5 bases. Germline V gives CDR1 LGHDT, CDR2 YNNKEL (reference sequence). The CDR3 runs 13 residues. V lost 2 bases and J lost 6, with 8 bases in between. CDR3 sequence reads: CASSQQDINEQFF. In DNA form, the CDR3 reads TGTGCCAGCAGCCAACAGGACATCAATGAGCAGTTCTTC.

This clonotype was seen only a few times. The V and J genes are TRBV12-3 or TRBV12-4 and TRBJ1-3, with a weak D call TRBD1 (6 bases). Trimming removed 6 bases at V and 7 bases at J, with 22 bases between. The CDR3 totals 16 residues. CDR3 in amino acids: CASRAQGSPKGNTIYF. The CDR3 DNA sequence: TGTGCCAGCAGGGCACAGGGTAGTCCCAAGGGGAACACCATATATTTT.

This chain uses TRBV5-1 with TRBJ1-5; no reliable D call. CDR3 length equals 13 residues. Germline assignment: CDR1 SGHRS and CDR2 YFSETQ. Trimming removed 1 base from V and 4 bases from J, with 6 bases in between. The CDR3 is CASSLTANQPQHF. CDR3 DNA: TGCGCCAGCAGCTTGACAGCAAATCAGCCCCAGCATTTT.

The gene calls are TRBV6-2 or TRBV6-3 and TRBJ1-1; D may be TRBD1 (6 bases). Germline V gene lookup returns CDR1 MNHEY and CDR2 SVGEGT. Trimming took off 6 bases at V and 2 bases at J, with 13 bases between the two ends. The CDR3 has 14 residues. The CDR3: CASRIQGSNTEAFF. CDR3 sequence (DNA): TGTGCCAGCAGAATACAGGGATCAAACACTGAAGCTTTCTTT.

V is TRBV23-1 and J is TRBJ1-5, with D possibly matching TRBD1 (5 bases). TRBV23-1 is designated an ORF whose function remains uncertain. The CDR3 consists of 15 residues. V was shortened by 7 bases and J by 3 bases, with 16 bases between the two germline ends. The CDR3 is CASTRRARDNQPQHF. The CDR3 coding sequence is TGCGCCAGCACCCGTAGGGCCAGGGACAATCAGCCCCAGCATTTT.

This sequence joins TRBV4-1 and TRBJ2-3, with 10 nucleotides matching TRBD2. The germline V gene has CDR1 MGHRA and CDR2 YSYEKL. The CDR3 is 17 amino acids. Trimming at V came to 0 bases and at J to 6 bases, leaving 9 bases not matched to a gene. CDR3 loop: CASSQDRSSGGRDTQYF. DNA for the CDR3: TGCGCCAGCAGCCAAGACAGGAGTAGCGGGGGGCGGGATACGCAGTATTTT.

This clonotype showed up just a few times. The gene calls are TRBV7-2 and TRBJ2-3; TRBD2 agrees at 7 bases. V was clipped by 1 base and J by 6 bases; unmatched bases: 4. The germline CDR1 and CDR2 sequences are SGHTA and FQGNSA. The CDR3 is 14 residues long. Here the CDR3 reads CASSLVFSGDTQYF. The DNA for the CDR3 is TGTGCCAGCAGCTTAGTCTTTAGCGGGGATACGCAGTATTTT.

J is TRBJ2-1 and V is TRBV5-4; a possible D gene is TRBD2 (5 bases). CDR1 SGHNT and CDR2 YYREEE come from the germline V gene (reference sequence). This CDR3 comprises 12 residues. The V gene lost 1 base and the J gene lost 8 bases, with 7 bases spanning the gap. The CDR3 here is CASSLKRDEQFF. As DNA, the CDR3 is TGTGCCAGCAGCTTGAAGAGGGATGAGCAGTTCTTC. The full variable domain, with the rest looked up from reference TRBV5-4 and TRBJ2-1, is ETGVTQSPTHLIKTRGQQVTLRCSSQSGHNTVSWYQQALGQGPQFIFQYYREEENGRGNFPPRFSGLQFPNYSSELNVNALELDDSALYLCASSLKRDEQFFGPGTRLTVL.

The table lists this clonotype with a few counts. The CDR3 is CASSLSRQFTDTQYF. The CDR3, as DNA: TGTGCCAGCAGTTTATCCCGGCAGTTCACAGATACGCAGTATTTT. J is TRBJ2-3 and V is TRBV27; D ambiguous. Germline CDR1 and CDR2: MNHEY and SMNVEV (reference sequence). The CDR3 is 15 amino acids. V lost 0 bases and J lost 2, with 9 bases in between.

This clonotype occurred a few times. This sequence joins TRBV6-1 and TRBJ2-3, with a weak D call TRBD2 (7 bases). From germline, CDR1 is MNHNS and CDR2 SASEGT. The length of the CDR3 is 15 residues. The V gene lost 2 bases and the J gene lost 1 base, with 10 bases spanning the gap. The CDR3 DNA reads TGTGCCAGCAGTGAACAAGGGGGGGGCACAGATACGCAGTATTTT. Protein: CASSEQGGGTDTQYF.

This clonotype was counted a single time. This chain connects TRBV5-6 to TRBJ1-1; D gene ambiguous. The CDR3 is 15 amino acids. The germline CDR1 and CDR2 sequences are SGHDT and YYEEEE. The germline V and J ends were trimmed by 2 bases and 2 bases, with 13 bases remaining between them. The CDR3 sequence: CASSLSERPNTEAFF. Written as DNA, the CDR3 is TGTGCCAGCAGCTTAAGCGAGAGGCCAAACACTGAAGCTTTCTTT.